This TCR beta chain was captured in a study of vaccination and CD4 T cells after COVID-19. Study-wide background: A median of approximately 100 days (range 35 to 161) separated diagnosis from post-COVID sampling. The authors used overlapping spike peptides from SARS-CoV-2, HCoV-NL63, HCoV-OC43 and HCoV-229E to stimulate cells.

Oncomine TCR Beta short-read sequencing was applied to DNA from cultured CD4+ T cells. MiXCR, run by TCRdb on the PCR reads, gives a single entry per CDR3 protein. The sample lists about 15,000 distinct CDR3 sequences; approximately 70% were seen once. The CDR3 is made up of 15 amino acids. Deletions cut 2 bases from V and 11 bases from J, with 19 bases between. The V gene's germline CDR1 is SGHAT and CDR2 FQNNGV. This clonotype has more than one count but fewer than ten. Its specificity is unknown. Described treatment: approximately 9-day PBMC culture with coronavirus spike peptide pools or control peptides (ViraFEST assay).

The V call is TRBV11-2, the J call TRBJ1-5, with D possibly TRBD1 on 5 matching bases. Sequenced sample: CD4+ T cells from blood, cultured in vitro. The receptor was isolated from a human donor who had recovered from COVID-19. CDR3 sequence reads: CASSLSGTGLGAQHF. Here the CDR3 DNA reads TGTGCCAGCAGCTTATCCGGGACGGGACTCGGGGCCCAGCATTTT.